Following are 24 T cell receptor beta chains from one sample sequenced in a study of response to subunit inactivated influenza vaccine. TCRdb itself ran the RT-PCR reads through MiXCR, one entry per CDR3 protein. The data hold about 240,000 distinct CDR3 sequences, with 9% to 15% observed a single time. The sequencing here drew on non-naive T cells sorted from PBMCs, taken approximately 15 days before vaccination. These receptors came from a man aged 50 to 60 who received an inactivated influenza vaccine.

This chain joins TRBV11-1 and TRBJ1-4; 11 positions agree with TRBD1. The CDR3 spans 20 residues. Losses at the gene ends were 6 bases for V and 6 bases for J; bases not matched to a gene: 21. CDR1 and CDR2 from the germline V gene are SGHAT and FQDESV (reference sequence). The CDR3 DNA follows: TGTGCCAGCAGAGAAAAGCCGGGACAGGGGGAAATTGACGGCGATGAAAAACTGTTTTTT. This translates into CASREKPGQGEIDGDEKLFF.

The chain employs TRBV5-5 and TRBJ2-7; possible D gene TRBD2, 6 bases. Germline V gives CDR1 SGHKS, CDR2 YYEKEE (reference sequence). The germline V and J ends were trimmed by 1 base and 3 bases, with 11 bases remaining between them. The CDR3 is made up of 14 amino acids. The CDR3 is CASSLNRDFYEQYF. As DNA, the CDR3 is TGTGCCAGCAGCTTGAACCGGGACTTCTACGAGCAGTACTTC.

About this clonotype itself: At one end the junction does not follow the germline gene, possibly because of a read error. The genes are TRBV7-7 and TRBJ2-7; no firm D call. CDR1 is SSHAT, CDR2 FNYEAQ, per germline (reference sequence). The CDR3 consists of 14 residues. In DNA form, the CDR3 reads TGTGCTAGCAGCATAGGCGTGGGGTCCTACGAGCAGTACTTC. This codes for CASSIGVGSYEQYF.

This clonotype has more than one count but fewer than ten. The genes are TRBV27 and TRBJ2-7; 10 bases align to TRBD2. CDR1 and CDR2 from the germline V gene are MNHEY and SMNVEV (reference sequence). CDR3 length: 15 residues. The V gene end was trimmed by 6 bases and the J gene end by 0 bases; junction bases not matched to a gene: 5. CDR3: CASRTLAGTSYEQYF. CDR3 sequence (DNA): TGTGCCAGCAGAACACTAGCGGGGACCTCCTACGAGCAGTACTTC.

J is TRBJ2-3 and V is TRBV7-6; D remains ambiguous. Deletions cut 4 bases from V and 4 bases from J, with 15 bases between. The length of the CDR3 is 15 residues. From germline, CDR1 is SGHVS and CDR2 FNYEAQ. The CDR3: CASSSLVSVSDTQYF. Written as DNA, the CDR3 is TGTGCCAGCAGCTCCTTAGTGAGCGTATCAGATACGCAGTATTTT.

As concerns this clonotype: At one end the junction does not follow the germline gene, possibly because of a read error. The chain has TRBV9 and TRBJ2-5; D gene unclear. The CDR3 covers 12 residues. Per the germline V gene, CDR1 is SGDLS and CDR2 is YYNGEE. The CDR3: CAISAGLPTQYF. The DNA for the CDR3 is TGTGCCATCAGCGCCGGGCTGCCGACCCAGTACTTC.

The V gene is TRBV12-3 or TRBV12-4, the J gene TRBJ2-7, with 8 bases identical to TRBD1. J lost 0 bases, V lost 5 bases, and 21 bases had no gene match. The CDR3 is 20 amino acids. CDR3 DNA sequence: TGTGCCAGCAGTCCACTACGGACAGGGTTATTGAAAGGCCACTCCTACGAGCAGTACTTC. Amino acids: CASSPLRTGLLKGHSYEQYF.

This clonotype came up a few times. This CDR3 reads CATSDGFAGELFF. The CDR3 DNA reads TGTGCCACCAGTGATGGATTCGCCGGGGAGCTGTTTTTT. The J gene is TRBJ2-2, the V gene TRBV24-1; no definite D call. Per the germline V gene, CDR1 is KGHDR and CDR2 is SFDVKD. V shed 3 bases and J shed 6 bases, with 7 bases lying between them. The CDR3 sequence is 13 residues long.

This clonotype was seen ten or more times. The genes are TRBV12-3 or TRBV12-4 and TRBJ1-5; maybe TRBD1 (5 bases). The length of the CDR3 is 15 residues. Trimming left V 2 bases short and J 1 base short, with 9 bases between. The chain's CDR3 is CASSLTGLSNQPQHF. CDR3 in DNA: TGTGCCAGCAGTTTAACAGGTCTAAGCAATCAGCCCCAGCATTTT.

This clonotype was counted only a few times. This chain connects TRBV20-1 to TRBJ2-3, with 12 bases aligning to TRBD1. Germline V lookup: CDR1 DFQATT, CDR2 SNEGSKA (reference sequence). The CDR3 has 17 amino acids. With V trimmed by 6 bases and J by 4 bases, 14 bases remained unmatched. CDR3 in amino acids: CSAAGGDRGRIADTQYF. CDR3 bases: TGCAGTGCAGCAGGGGGGGACAGGGGGCGAATTGCAGATACGCAGTATTTT.

There are many counts of this clonotype. The chain combines TRBV20-1 with TRBJ2-1; possibly TRBD1 for D (6 bases). CDR1 is DFQATT and CDR2 is SNEGSKA in the germline V gene (reference sequence). The V end was cut by 3 bases, the J end by 0 bases, with 15 bases between. The CDR3 is made up of 16 amino acids. CDR3 sequence (DNA): TGCAGTGCTAGTCCCCTCCAGGGGAGCTCCTACAATGAGCAGTTCTTC. Translation gives CSASPLQGSSYNEQFF.

This chain links TRBV5-6 with TRBJ2-7; the match to TRBD2 covers 11 bases. The CDR3 is 15 amino acids. With V trimmed by 1 base and J by 5 bases, 5 bases remained unmatched. Germline CDR1 and CDR2: SGHDT and YYEEEE. Written as DNA, the CDR3 is TGTGCCAGCAGCTTGAATCTACTAGCGGGAGACGAGCAGTACTTC. This translates into CASSLNLLAGDEQYF.

In this sample, this clonotype turned up a few times. The rearrangement links TRBV20-1 to TRBJ2-3; 15 bases are shared with TRBD2. With V trimmed by 2 bases and J by 8 bases, 11 bases remained unmatched. The CDR3 consists of 17 residues. Germline lookup yields CDR1 DFQATT and CDR2 SNEGSKA (reference sequence). CDR3 sequence: CSARPRPGLAGGGTQYF. CDR3 in DNA: TGCAGTGCTAGACCGCGCCCGGGACTAGCGGGAGGAGGTACGCAGTATTTT.

The chain combines TRBV20-1 with TRBJ2-3; D is perhaps TRBD2 (6 bases). V was trimmed by 4 bases and J by 2 bases, leaving 19 bases between them. This CDR3 comprises 16 residues. Germline CDR1 and CDR2: DFQATT and SNEGSKA (reference sequence). CDR3 in DNA: TGCAGTGCTAATAGGGGTAGCGGCGACAACACAGATACGCAGTATTTT. This translates into CSANRGSGDNTDTQYF.

This clonotype came up many times. The gene calls are TRBV11-2 and TRBJ2-2; D may correspond to TRBD1 or TRBD2 (5 bases each). V was cut by 5 bases and J by 6 bases, with 10 bases left in between. CDR3 length: 13 residues. Germline CDR1 and CDR2: SGHAT and FQNNGV. The CDR3 DNA follows: TGTGCCAGCAGCGAGGTGGGGGCCGGGGAGCTGTTTTTT. This gives the protein CASSEVGAGELFF. Full variable domain (remainder filled in from reference TRBV11-2 and TRBJ2-2): EAGVAQSPRYKIIEKRQSVAFWCNPISGHATLYWYQQILGQGPKLLIQFQNNGVVDDSQLPKDRFSAERLKGVDSTLKIQPAKLEDSAVYLCASSEVGAGELFFGEGSRLTVL.

The rearrangement joins TRBV2 to TRBJ1-4; D not certain. CDR3 size: 12 residues. V lost 6 bases and J 8 bases, leaving 10 bases between the germline ends. Germline CDR1 reads SNHLY; CDR2 reads FYNNEI. The CDR3 bases are TGTGCCAGCAGGGCAACAGAAGAAAAACTGTTTTTT. This codes for CASRATEEKLFF.

Many counts were recorded for this clonotype. V gene TRBV28 combines with J gene TRBJ1-2, with a tentative D call TRBD1 (5 bases). Trimming took off 2 bases at V and 7 bases at J, with 14 bases between the two ends. This CDR3 has 14 amino acids. Germline assignment: CDR1 MDHEN and CDR2 SYDVKM. CDR3 sequence reads: CASSLDKGLGGYTF. Written as DNA, the CDR3 is TGTGCCAGCAGTTTAGATAAGGGGCTTGGTGGCTACACCTTC.

This chain links TRBV2 with TRBJ1-5; D is unclear. The CDR3 consists of 11 residues. V lost 4 bases to trimming and J lost 5 bases, with 3 bases between them. CDR1 is SNHLY and CDR2 is FYNNEI in the germline V gene. DNA of the CDR3: TGTGCCAGCAGTGTGGATCAGCCCCAGCATTTT. It yields the protein CASSVDQPQHF.

At least ten counts were recorded for this clonotype. The V gene is TRBV27, the J gene TRBJ2-7; 9 bases align to TRBD2. The CDR3 spans 14 residues. J lost 3 bases, V lost 5 bases, and 5 bases had no gene match. Germline assignment: CDR1 MNHEY and CDR2 SMNVEV (reference sequence). The CDR3 is CASSEGLANYEQYF. CDR3 nucleotides: TGTGCCAGCAGTGAGGGACTAGCCAACTACGAGCAGTACTTC.

V gene TRBV3-1 combines with J gene TRBJ2-3; the D gene is possibly TRBD2 (5 bases). In germline, CDR1 is LGHDT, CDR2 YNNKEL (reference sequence). The V gene lost 4 bases and the J gene lost 8 bases, with 10 bases spanning the gap. This CDR3 comprises 12 residues. This CDR3 reads CASSLPRGTQYF. The CDR3 DNA reads TGTGCCAGCAGCCTGCCCCGGGGTACGCAGTATTTT.

J is TRBJ1-2 and V is TRBV3-1, with D uncertain. The CDR3 has 18 residues. The germline V and J ends were trimmed by 3 bases and 4 bases, with 24 bases remaining between them. Per germline, CDR1 LGHDT and CDR2 YNNKEL (reference sequence). CDR3 sequence: CASSHRPLRRGHGYGYTF. In DNA, the CDR3 is TGTGCCAGCAGCCACCGACCCCTGCGGCGCGGGCACGGCTATGGCTACACCTTC.

This clonotype was seen a handful of times. The chain couples TRBV5-1 to TRBJ1-2, with D possibly TRBD1 on 6 matching bases. Trimming pared 0 bases from V and 7 bases from J, leaving 10 bases between. The CDR3 consists of 13 residues. Germline V CDR1 and CDR2: SGHRS, YFSETQ. CDR3 region: CASSLVGGAGYTF. CDR3 sequence (DNA): TGCGCCAGCAGCTTGGTTGGGGGGGCTGGCTACACCTTC.

The V call is TRBV15, the J call TRBJ1-5; tentatively, D is TRBD1 (6 bases). The V gene's germline CDR1 is LNHNV and CDR2 YYDKDF (reference sequence). Trimming took 3 bases from V and 7 from J, leaving 13 bases between them. This CDR3 has 14 residues. For the CDR3, the DNA is TGTGCCACCAGCAGCGACCAGGGACAACAGCCCCAGCATTTT. Amino acid sequence: CATSSDQGQQPQHF.

This chain links TRBV12-3 or TRBV12-4 with TRBJ1-3; D gene ambiguous. V was pared by 6 bases and J by 7 bases, with 16 bases between. The CDR3 contains 14 residues. The chain's CDR3 is CASSPYPLGNTIYF. Written as DNA, the CDR3 is TGTGCCAGCAGCCCATACCCTTTGGGCAACACCATATATTTT.